In its sample, the clone carrying this T cell receptor (beta chain) was seen a few times. This sample was included in a study of blood T cells in healthy people across ages. A second about 6 to 12 cycle PCR used barcoded and J-beta primers. From the 5' RACE reads, TCRdb called clonotypes with MiXCR, one entry per CDR3 protein. Among a few hundred thousand distinct CDR3 sequences listed, around a quarter were seen once. The CDR3 consists of 11 residues. J was trimmed by 10 bases and V by 5 bases; bases with no gene match: 5. Germline lookup yields CDR1 SEHNR and CDR2 FQNEAQ (reference sequence). These data also featured in a second study, about T cells of mothers and their children.

The rearrangement joins TRBV7-9 to TRBJ2-7; 7 positions match TRBD1. Sequencing input: blood. The sequence was obtained from a boy younger than 10 in good health. The CDR3 sequence: CASSAQGPQYF. As DNA, the CDR3 is TGTGCCAGCAGCGCACAGGGGCCCCAGTACTTC.